Listed below are T cell receptor beta chains from one sample, sequenced in a study of CD8+CD57+ T cells in acquired aplastic anemia. Via MiXCR, TCRdb re-called the reads, giving one row per CDR3 protein. The sample carries some 140,000 distinct CDR3 sequences, approximately 41% recorded once. The source material was sorted CD4+, CD8+, or CD8+CD57+ T cells (not recorded which) from PBMCs. The receptors were gathered from a human donor in good health, serving as a control. Each CDR3 is given with its conserved first and last residue. The order of the fields is J gene, clone size, D gene, V gene, CDR3 DNA, CDR3 protein. A D gene is named only where the DNA matches it firmly. Clone size is not always given. Where it is, it says once, few, many or a class for expanded clones.

>TRBJ2-7|many|TRBD1|TRBV19
TGTGCCACCACGGACAGGGCTGGGCAGTACTTC
CATTDRAGQYF
>TRBJ1-2|once|.|TRBV4-3
TGCGCCAGCAGCCAGAAATCCGGGACTTACAGCTATGGCTACACCTTC
CASSQKSGTYSYGYTF
>TRBJ1-2|few|.|TRBV7-2
TGTACCAGCAGCTTAGGTCCGCGAAGTTATGGCTACATCTTC
CTSSLGPRSYGYIF
>TRBJ1-2|many|.|TRBV6-5
TGTGCCAGCAGTTATCAGGGGCCGCAAAGCGGCTACACCTTC
CASSYQGPQSGYTF
>TRBJ1-2|many|.|TRBV7-2
TGTGCCAGCAGCTCCCAGGAGTTAGGCTACACCTTC
CASSSQELGYTF
>TRBJ2-7|.|.|TRBV2
TGTGCCAGCATGGGGTTCGAGCAGTACTTC
CASMGFEQYF
>TRBJ2-1|.|TRBD2|TRBV9
TGTGCCAGCAGCGTTGGATTGAGGCTAGCGGGTTGGGATGAGCAGTTCTTC
CASSVGLRLAGWDEQFF
>TRBJ1-2|many|TRBD1|TRBV12-3/TRBV12-4
TGTGCCAGCAGTTTATTGGGAGGGTCCGGGACAGGGGGGTATGGCTACACCTTC
CASSLLGGSGTGGYGYTF
>TRBJ1-2|many|TRBD1|TRBV15
TGTGCCACCAGCCGAGGGGGGACAGGGCAGGGCTACACCTTC
CATSRGGTGQGYTF
>TRBJ2-1|many|TRBD2|TRBV20-1
TGCAGTGCTAGCGTCGGTGCGGGGGGCTACGGAAATGAGCAGTTCTTC
CSASVGAGGYGNEQFF
>TRBJ1-4|.|.|TRBV5-4
TGTGCCAGCAGCTCTAGCGGGGGGGTCTACAATGAAAAACTGTTTTTT
CASSSSGGVYNEKLFF
>TRBJ1-1|few|TRBD1|TRBV19
TGTGCCAGTAGTAAACCGGGACAGGGGGCGAAGAACACTGAAGCTTTCTTT
CASSKPGQGAKNTEAFF
>TRBJ2-2|few|.|TRBV5-6
TGTGCCAGCAGCTTGGCCCCACAAATCGCCGGGGAGCTGTTTTTT
CASSLAPQIAGELFF
>TRBJ2-7|.|.|TRBV20-1
TGCAGTGCGGCAGGGTACCGGGGCGAGCAGTACTTC
CSAAGYRGEQYF
>TRBJ2-5|few|TRBD1|TRBV5-1
TGCGCCAGCAGCTTATCCTGGCTGGAGACAGGGGGCGTCTTAGAGACCCAGTACTTC
CASSLSWLETGGVLETQYF
>TRBJ1-1|few|.|TRBV5-1
TGCGCCAGCAGCTTGGTTTCGTCCACTGAAGCTTTCTTT
CASSLVSSTEAFF
>TRBJ2-1|.|TRBD2|TRBV19
TGTGCCAGTAGTGTAGAACGACTAGCGGGCTCCTACAATGAGCAGTTCTTC
CASSVERLAGSYNEQFF
>TRBJ2-7|many|TRBD1|TRBV7-9
TGTGCCAGCAGCTTTCTTAAGTTGTCCGGGACAGGGTCCTACGAGCAGTACTTC
CASSFLKLSGTGSYEQYF
>TRBJ2-5|.|.|TRBV10-3
TGTGCCATCAGTGAGGAGGCAGGCCTAGAGACCCAGTACTTC
CAISEEAGLETQYF
>TRBJ2-7|many|TRBD2|TRBV30
TGTGCCTGGAGTAAAGCGGGGGGCTACGAGCAGTACTTC
CAWSKAGGYEQYF
>TRBJ2-3|few|.|TRBV18
TGTGCCAGCTCACCGGGACCCGCCCTCACAGATACGCAGTATTTT
CASSPGPALTDTQYF
>TRBJ2-5|.|.|TRBV2
TGTGCCAGCAGTGAAGACAGGGCAGAGACCCAGTGCTTC
CASSEDRAETQCF
>TRBJ2-4|many|.|TRBV15
TGTGCCACCAGCAGAGCGGGGTGGAACATTCAGTACTTC
CATSRAGWNIQYF
>TRBJ2-1|many|.|TRBV6-1
TGTGCCAGCATCCCCCCCCTAGGCTTATACAATGAGCAGTTCTTC
CASIPPLGLYNEQFF
>TRBJ2-1|many|TRBD2|TRBV20-1
TGCAGTGCTAGCCCTAGCGGCCTCTACAATGAGCAGTTCTTC
CSASPSGLYNEQFF
>TRBJ2-7|many|TRBD1|TRBV19
TGTGCCAGTACGCCGGCGGACAGGACCTACGAGCAGTACTTC
CASTPADRTYEQYF
>TRBJ2-1|many|TRBD1|TRBV24-1
TGTGCCACCAGTGTCGCCTTAGGGACAGGCAGAGCCTTGTACAATGAGCAGTTCTTC
CATSVALGTGRALYNEQFF
>TRBJ1-5|few|TRBD1|TRBV24-1
TGTGCCACCAGTGATTCTGGACAGGGATGGGTGCCCCAGCATTTT
CATSDSGQGWVPQHF
>TRBJ2-1|.|.|TRBV2
TGTGCCAGCAGTGGGTACGGACTCCCCTCGAATGAGCAGTTCTTC
CASSGYGLPSNEQFF
>TRBJ2-5|once|TRBD2|TRBV29-1
TGCAGCGCCACTAGCGGGGGAGGAGAGACCCAGTACTTC
CSATSGGGETQYF
>TRBJ2-3|few|.|TRBV6-1
TGTGCCAGCAGTGAACGGCGCCTGAGAAGTAGCACAGATACGCAGTATTTT
CASSERRLRSSTDTQYF
>TRBJ1-5|.|.|TRBV29-1
TGCAGCGTTGTCACAGACGGCAATCAGCCCCAGCATTTT
CSVVTDGNQPQHF